The 14 T cell receptor beta chains below were found in one sample sequenced in a study of CD8+CD57+ T cells in acquired aplastic anemia. Sequencing involved patients with CD8+CD57+ cell expansion previously shown by flow cytometry. Genomic DNA served as template for TCR beta VDJ and CDR3 profiling. TCRdb reprocessed the reads via MiXCR and lists one record per CDR3 protein. In the table there are more than 150,000 distinct CDR3 sequences, almost 50% of which are singletons. Sample: sorted CD4+, CD8+, or CD8+CD57+ T cells (not recorded which) from PBMCs. The receptors stem from a human donor with aplastic anemia.

This clonotype has just a few counts. The chain recombines TRBV7-9 with TRBJ2-7; unclear D gene. Trimming cost V 5 bases and J 7 bases, with 9 bases left between them. Germline-derived CDR1 and CDR2 are SEHNR and FQNEAQ (reference sequence). The CDR3 covers 11 residues. CDR3 region: CASSLGEEQYF. The CDR3 nucleotides read TGTGCCAGCAGCCTCGGTGAAGAGCAGTACTTC.

This clonotype appeared many times. In DNA, the CDR3 is TGTGCCAGCAGTTACGGCTCGGGTGCGAGTGACGAGCAGTACTTC. Residues: CASSYGSGASDEQYF. The chain carries TRBV6-6 and TRBJ2-7; D call uncertain. Germline values: CDR1 MNHNY, CDR2 SVGAGI (reference sequence). CDR3 length equals 15 residues. Trimming shortened V by 2 bases and J by 5 bases, and 16 bases separated the two germline ends.

This clonotype was counted a single time. The chain combines TRBV10-2 with TRBJ2-1; 7 bases map to TRBD2. The CDR3 has 14 residues. Germline CDR1 WSHSY, CDR2 SAAADI. The trim removed 3 bases at V and 8 bases at J, leaving 7 bases unmatched. Here the CDR3 DNA reads TGCGCCAGCAGTGAACCACTAGCGCAAGATGAGCAGTTCTTC. Its translation is CASSEPLAQDEQFF.

The chain is built from TRBV7-2 and TRBJ2-5; D possibly corresponds to TRBD2 (6 bases). The germline CDR1 and CDR2 sequences are SGHTA and FQGNSA. V lost 8 bases, J lost 5 bases, and 12 bases lay in between. There are 12 residues in the CDR3. CDR3 sequence reads: CASRGMGETQYF. The CDR3 bases are TGTGCCAGCCGGGGGATGGGGGAGACCCAGTACTTC. Complete variable domain (other parts from reference TRBV7-2 and TRBJ2-5): GAGVSQSPSNKVTEKGKDVELRCDPISGHTALYWYRQSLGQGLEFLIYFQGNSAPDKSGLPSDRFSAERTGGSVSTLTIQRTQQEDSAVYLCASRGMGETQYFGPGTRLLVL.

This clonotype was observed at least ten times. This sequence joins TRBV2 and TRBJ2-2; the D gene is possibly TRBD2 (5 bases). Trimming removed 8 bases at V and 1 base at J, with 11 bases between. This CDR3 is built from 14 residues. CDR1 and CDR2 (germline): SNHLY, FYNNEI. The DNA for the CDR3 is TGTGCCAGCGAGGACGGGGTGAACACCGGGGAGCTGTTTTTT. Translation: CASEDGVNTGELFF.

There are many counts of this clonotype. This sequence joins TRBV19 and TRBJ1-5; the D is unclear. Germline V gene lookup returns CDR1 LNHDA and CDR2 SQIVND (reference sequence). The CDR3 is 16 amino acids. The V and J ends lost 3 bases and 2 bases respectively, with 14 bases between them. This CDR3 reads CASSMRAGSGNQPQHF. The DNA for the CDR3 is TGTGCCAGTAGTATGCGGGCGGGTTCCGGCAATCAGCCCCAGCATTTT.

The chain is built from TRBV28 and TRBJ1-1; D is unresolved. Trimming shortened V by 3 bases and J by 5 bases, and 7 bases separated the two germline ends. CDR3 size: 12 residues. Per the germline V gene, CDR1 is MDHEN and CDR2 is SYDVKM. The CDR3 region is CASSLKETEAFF. CDR3 in DNA: TGTGCCAGCAGTTTGAAGGAAACTGAAGCTTTCTTT.

This chain connects TRBV13 to TRBJ1-2, with 7 bases aligning to TRBD1. J gave up 4 bases and V 3 bases, and 8 bases lay outside the gene matches. Germline V gives CDR1 PRHDT, CDR2 FYEKMQ (reference sequence). The CDR3 extends over 15 amino acids. The CDR3 region is CASSFDRVVSYGYTF. CDR3 in DNA: TGTGCCAGCAGCTTTGACAGGGTAGTATCCTATGGCTACACCTTC.

The chain carries TRBV29-1 and TRBJ2-7; 8 nucleotides line up with TRBD1. Per the germline V gene, CDR1 is SQVTM and CDR2 is ANQGSEA. The CDR3 has 13 amino acids. The trim removed 5 bases at V and 6 bases at J, leaving 9 bases unmatched. CDR3 in amino acids: CSVLVQGASEQYF. Written as DNA, the CDR3 is TGCAGCGTTCTGGTTCAGGGGGCATCCGAGCAGTACTTC.

The chain is built from TRBV24-1 and TRBJ2-1; D is ambiguous. The germline V gene encodes CDR1 KGHDR and CDR2 SFDVKD. The V end lost 4 bases, the J end lost 5 bases, and 8 bases lay between the germline ends. CDR3 size: 13 residues. CDR3 sequence (DNA): TGTGCCACCAGTGACCCCATGAACAATGAGCAGTTCTTC. Translation gives CATSDPMNNEQFF.

This chain links TRBV7-8 with TRBJ1-1, with D perhaps TRBD1 (5 bases). CDR1 is SGHVS, CDR2 FQNEAQ, per germline. This CDR3 spans 12 amino acids. The V end lost 4 bases, the J end lost 8 bases, and 11 bases lay between the germline ends. The CDR3 is CASSSETGEAFF. CDR3 sequence (DNA): TGTGCCAGCAGCTCAGAAACAGGAGAAGCTTTCTTT.

The J gene is TRBJ1-1, the V gene TRBV2; TRBD1 might be the D (5 bases). Germline V gene sequence: CDR1 SNHLY, CDR2 FYNNEI. The CDR3 loop spans 10 amino acids. V dropped 8 bases and J dropped 7 bases, with 8 bases sitting between them. CDR3 nucleotides: TGTGCCAGCGGGGGACGTGAAGCTTTCTTT. It specifies CASGGREAFF.

The CDR3 loop is CASSVGPPGIMSTDTQYF. CDR3 DNA sequence: TGTGCCAGCAGCGTAGGCCCCCCAGGGATCATGAGCACAGATACGCAGTATTTT. The V and J genes are TRBV11-1 and TRBJ2-3; possible D gene TRBD1, 5 bases. This CDR3 is 18 amino acids long. The germline V gene encodes CDR1 SGHAT and CDR2 FQDESV (reference sequence). V lost 5 bases, J lost 0 bases, and 21 bases lay in between.

This clonotype was recorded a few times. A much larger clone differs from this one at a single base, so this may be a read error. The chain links TRBV12-3 or TRBV12-4 to TRBJ1-6, with D hard to call. CDR3 length: 14 residues. Written as DNA, the CDR3 is TGTGCCAGCAGTGCGGGCCCCTATAGTTCACCCCTCCACTTT. This gives the protein CASSAGPYSSPLHF.